These T cell receptor beta chains were read from a single sample in a study of T cells in tuberculosis. Profiling relied on immunoSEQ multiplex PCR, and the TCRdb table lists in-frame clones only, not all of them. The data hold 85,000 to 90,000 clones, with more than 75% observed a single time. The specimen was CD1b-GMM tetramer-negative cells sorted from PBMCs. The source of these receptors is an adult woman with latent tuberculosis. CDR3s include the opening cysteine and the closing phenylalanine or tryptophan. The order of the fields is V gene, clone size, D gene, J gene, CDR3 DNA, CDR3 protein. A D gene is named only where the DNA matches it firmly. Clone size is shown for a subset of rows, as once, few, many or a class of expanded clone.

TRBV5-4	.	TRBD2	TRBJ2-5	TGTGCCAGCAGCCCCTCGGGGGGAGAGACCCAGTACTTC	CASSPSGGETQYF
TRBV11-3	.	.	TRBJ1-2	TGTGCCAGCAGAGCTTATCGGCAAGGGAGCCCTAACTATGGCTACACCTTC	CASRAYRQGSPNYGYTF
TRBV19	.	.	TRBJ1-2	TGTGCCAGTAGTATAGACGCGACAGGCTATGGCTACACCTTC	CASSIDATGYGYTF
TRBV4-2	.	.	TRBJ2-1	TGTGCCAGCAGCCAAGATGTTAGAGGGGGGGGCAATGAGCAGTTCTTC	CASSQDVRGGGNEQFF
TRBV4-2	.	TRBD2	TRBJ2-1	TGTGCCAGCAGCCAAGGCCCCCTGGGGGGGGCCTACAATGAGCAGTTCTTC	CASSQGPLGGAYNEQFF
TRBV30	.	TRBD1	TRBJ1-2	TGTGCCTGGAGAGAAAACAGGGGACGCTACACCTTC	CAWRENRGRYTF
TRBV11-2	.	TRBD1	TRBJ1-4	TGTGCCAGCAGCGTAGACGGGACAGGGAGTGAAAAACTGTTTTTT	CASSVDGTGSEKLFF
TRBV19	.	TRBD2	TRBJ2-1	TGTGCCAGTAGTATCGGTCTAGCGGGTCTCTACAATGAGCAGTTCTTC	CASSIGLAGLYNEQFF
TRBV6-1	few	.	TRBJ2-5	TGTGCCAGCAGGGTATTGACAGGGAGGGAGACCCAGTACTTC	CASRVLTGRETQYF
TRBV11-2	.	TRBD1	TRBJ1-2	TGTGCCAGCAGCTTAATAACGGGACAGGCTAACTATGGCTACACCTTC	CASSLITGQANYGYTF
TRBV30	.	.	TRBJ2-2	TGTGCCTGGAGTCTCTACCCAGGGGTCGGGGAGCTGTTTTTT	CAWSLYPGVGELFF
TRBV7-2	.	.	TRBJ1-1	TGTGCCAGCAGCTTCGGACACGCGAACACTGAAGCTTTCTTT	CASSFGHANTEAFF
TRBV6-6	.	.	TRBJ2-1	TGTGCCAGCAGTTTGCGGGGTGAGCAGTTCTTC	CASSLRGEQFF
TRBV5-1	.	.	TRBJ1-1	TGCGCCAGCAGCTTGGCAGTGAACACTGAAGCTTTCTTT	CASSLAVNTEAFF
TRBV9	.	TRBD2	TRBJ2-1	TGTGCCAGCAGCCTCCGGACTAGCGGGGAGGCCCTATTCTCCTACAATGAGCAGTTCTTC	CASSLRTSGEALFSYNEQFF
TRBV6-1	.	TRBD1	TRBJ1-3	TGTGCCAGCAGGACAGGGTACTCTGGAAACACCATATATTTT	CASRTGYSGNTIYF
TRBV2	.	.	TRBJ1-2	TGTGCCAGCAGTGAAGGAGGGGGCTATGGCTACACCTTC	CASSEGGGYGYTF
TRBV6-6	.	TRBD1	TRBJ1-2	TGTGCCAGCAACAGGCCGACAGGGAATAACTATGGCTACACCTTC	CASNRPTGNNYGYTF
TRBV6-6	.	.	TRBJ1-1	TGTGCCTCTCGGCTACAGGGAATGAACACTGAAGCTTTCTTT	CASRLQGMNTEAFF
TRBV6-5	.	.	TRBJ1-1	TGTGCCAGCAGCTGGGGCGCTGAAGCTTTCTTT	CASSWGAEAFF
TRBV5-4	.	TRBD1	TRBJ2-2	TGTGCCAGCAGCTCCCGGGACAGGGTTACCGGGGAGCTGTTTTTT	CASSSRDRVTGELFF
TRBV19	.	TRBD1	TRBJ1-5	TGTGCCAGTAGTACCCGGGGACAGGGGAATCAGCCCCAGCATTTT	CASSTRGQGNQPQHF